The source of this TCR beta chain is a study of shared clonotypes between healthy human individuals. This CDR3 is 14 amino acids long. Per germline, CDR1 MGHRA and CDR2 YSYEKL. V was clipped by 1 base and J by 3 bases, with 10 bases between them. CD8 cells classed as naive were CD45RO-negative and positively selected for CCR7, excluding terminally differentiated effector memory CD45RA+ cells. All the donors were Caucasian adults who lived in Nashville, Tennessee. The input for sorted-subset replicate PCRs was approximately 210 ng DNA, about 29,000 T cell genomes. TCRdb keeps only in-frame clones here, not all; method: immunoSEQ multiplex PCR. The repertoire holds some 2,000,000 clones, with about 95% as singletons.

This rearrangement joins TRBV4-1 to TRBJ2-7; maybe TRBD2 (6 bases). Sample: naive CD8+ T cells sorted from blood. The receptor comes from a man younger than 35 in good health. The CDR3 nucleotides are TGCGCCAGCAGCCAAGTCGCAGCGGGCTACGAGCAGTACTTC. Translated: CASSQVAAGYEQYF.